These 3 T cell receptor beta chains share one sample of origin, sequenced in a study of T-cell memory formation after mild COVID-19. TCRdb redid the calling of the 5' RACE reads with MiXCR, one entry per CDR3 protein. The table includes 300,000 to 350,000 distinct CDR3 sequences, approximately 14% detected once. Sequencing used PBMCs or a T cell subset sorted from them (not recorded which). The receptors were sampled from a man younger than 35 who had mild COVID-19 (a few samples of this study predate the infection). Cell type and time point are not known.

This clonotype was seen only a few times. V gene TRBV6-2 or TRBV6-3 combines with J gene TRBJ2-7, with no clear D. V gave up 0 bases and J gave up 4 bases, with 7 bases separating them. The CDR3 spans 13 residues. Germline V CDR1 and CDR2: MNHEY, SVGEGT. The CDR3 DNA sequence: TGTGCCAGCAGTTACTCGATGGGGTACGAGCAGTACGTC. It codes for CASSYSMGYEQYV.

This chain links TRBV9 with TRBJ1-6; no clear D. The CDR3 has 12 amino acids. Germline V gene lookup returns CDR1 SGDLS and CDR2 YYNGEE. The V gene lost 0 bases and the J gene lost 9 bases, with 4 bases spanning the gap. The CDR3 region is CASSVGFSPLHF. CDR3 DNA sequence: TGTGCCAGCAGCGTAGGTTTTTCACCCCTCCACTTT.

There are many counts of this clonotype. The gene calls are TRBV6-6 and TRBJ1-5, with TRBD1 as a possible D gene (5 bases). Germline V gene data show CDR1 as MNHNY and CDR2 as SVGAGI (reference sequence). V shed 6 bases and J shed 5 bases, with 8 bases lying between them. The CDR3 contains 12 residues. CDR3 coding DNA: TGTGCCAGCAGGCAGGGTGATCAGCCCCAGCATTTT. It is translated as CASRQGDQPQHF.